These 21 T cell receptor beta chains were sequenced from one sample in a study of blood T cell repertoires in COVID-19. Repertoires were generated with immunoSEQ multiplex PCR, while TCRdb's copy carries only in-frame clones and drops some. This sample carries some 73,000 clones, approximately 85% of them seen once, and the ten largest clones take 8.5% to 10%. The sample consisted of peripheral blood. Receptor source: a man aged 50 to 59 with COVID-19, enrolled during active disease.

This clone occurred once. V usage is TRBV3-1 (or the pseudogene TRBV3-2) and J usage is TRBJ1-1; D unclear. Trimming shortened V by 3 bases and J by 3 bases, and 8 bases separated the two germline ends. The germline CDR1 and CDR2 sequences are LGHDT and YNNKEL (reference sequence). The CDR3 contains 13 residues. The CDR3 spells CASSHNRDTEAFF. The DNA of the CDR3 is TGTGCCAGCAGCCATAACAGAGACACTGAAGCTTTCTTT.

This chain connects TRBV6-5 to TRBJ1-4; 9 nucleotides align to TRBD1. Trimming took 2 bases from V and 6 from J; bases not matched to a gene: 4. CDR1 and CDR2 (germline): MNHEY, SVGAGI. CDR3 size: 15 residues. The CDR3 reads CASSYKGQGDEKLFF. Here the CDR3 DNA reads TGTGCCAGCAGTTACAAGGGACAGGGTGATGAAAAACTGTTTTTT.

The chain has TRBV11-2 and TRBJ1-6; 7 bases line up with TRBD1. The germline gives CDR1 SGHAT, CDR2 FQNNGV. J gave up 9 bases and V 3 bases, and 8 bases lay outside the gene matches. The CDR3 is 15 residues long. The CDR3 loop is CASSFPTGRSSPLHF. CDR3 nucleotide sequence: TGTGCCAGCAGCTTTCCGACAGGGAGATCTTCACCCCTCCACTTT.

This chain joins TRBV7-2 and TRBJ1-3, with D possibly being TRBD1 (6 bases). The CDR3 runs to 18 residues. The germline gives CDR1 SGHTA, CDR2 FQGNSA. V was cut by 3 bases and J by 0 bases, with 18 bases left in between. The CDR3 spells CASSFSPGHAISGNTIYF. The CDR3 DNA sequence: TGTGCCAGCAGCTTTTCTCCGGGACATGCAATCTCTGGAAACACCATATATTTT.

A few counts support this clone. This rearrangement joins TRBV24-1 to TRBJ1-1; D unclear. This CDR3 region has 11 residues. V was pared by 6 bases and J by 7 bases, with 8 bases between. The germline V gene has CDR1 KGHDR and CDR2 SFDVKD. CDR3 nucleotide sequence: TGTGCCACCAGTCGGGGAGATGAAGCTTTCTTT. Translating gives CATSRGDEAFF.

The V call is TRBV28, the J call TRBJ2-6; no clear D. There are 14 residues in the CDR3. Germline V gene lookup returns CDR1 MDHEN and CDR2 SYDVKM. The germline V and J ends were trimmed by 7 bases and 2 bases, with 9 bases remaining between them. This CDR3 is CASTLSAGANVLTF. The DNA of the CDR3 is TGTGCCAGCACGTTGTCGGCTGGGGCCAACGTCCTGACTTTC.

The chain combines TRBV15 with TRBJ2-5; 8 bases are shared with TRBD2. The V and J ends lost 3 bases and 4 bases, in that order; junction bases with no gene match: 4. From germline, CDR1 is LNHNV and CDR2 YYDKDF (reference sequence). This CDR3 is built from 14 residues. Here the CDR3 DNA reads TGTGCCACCAGCAGTCAACTAGCGGCAGAGACCCAGTACTTC. The encoded protein is CATSSQLAAETQYF. Looking up the rest from reference TRBV15 and TRBJ2-5 gives the full variable domain: DAMVIQNPRYQVTQFGKPVTLSCSQTLNHNVMYWYQQKSSQAPKLLFHYYDKDFNNEADTPDNFQSRRPNTSFCFLDIRSPGLGDTAMYLCATSSQLAAETQYFGPGTRLLVL.

The rearrangement uses TRBV7-6 and TRBJ2-1, with TRBD2 matching over 10 bases. The CDR3 contains 15 residues. Germline lookup yields CDR1 SGHVS and CDR2 FNYEAQ. V lost 2 bases to trimming and J lost 2 bases; unmatched junction nucleotides: 0. The CDR3 is CASSLLAGAYNEQFF. The CDR3 DNA follows: TGTGCCAGCAGCTTACTAGCGGGAGCCTACAATGAGCAGTTCTTC.

This clone has more than one count but fewer than ten. The V gene is TRBV5-1, the J gene TRBJ1-6; D is perhaps TRBD1 (6 bases). Germline values: CDR1 SGHRS, CDR2 YFSETQ. The length of the CDR3 is 15 residues. V was trimmed by 0 bases and J by 5 bases, leaving 9 bases between them. This CDR3 reads CASSLAGDHNSPLHF. CDR3 nucleotide sequence: TGCGCCAGCAGCTTGGCAGGGGACCATAATTCACCCCTCCACTTT.

The V call is TRBV14, the J call TRBJ2-6; the D gene is possibly TRBD2 (5 bases). CDR1 SGHDN and CDR2 FVKESK come from the germline V gene. This CDR3 comprises 16 residues. V was pared by 4 bases and J by 0 bases, with 10 bases between. DNA for the CDR3: TGTGCCAGCAGCCCAATAGGGAGCTCTGGGGCCAACGTCCTGACTTTC. Translation: CASSPIGSSGANVLTF.

This clone has a single count. The chain recombines TRBV27 with TRBJ1-6, with TRBD1 as a possible D gene (5 bases). Germline V gives CDR1 MNHEY, CDR2 SMNVEV (reference sequence). This CDR3 contains 17 residues. V was trimmed by 3 bases and J by 0 bases, leaving 12 bases between them. Here the CDR3 DNA reads TGTGCCAGCAGTTTTAAGGGGTCGAGCTCCTATAATTCACCCCTCCACTTT. Its translation: CASSFKGSSSYNSPLHF.

The rearrangement uses TRBV1 and TRBJ1-6; the listed D gene, TRBD1, was not tested against the DNA. TRBV1 constitutes a pseudogene. The CDR3 is made up of 14 amino acids. The CDR3 DNA is TGCACCAACCCATCACCGGGACAGGATCCCCCCCTCCACTTT. Translated, it gives CTNPSPGQDPPLHF.

This chain connects TRBV5-1 to TRBJ1-2, with no clear D. The CDR3 has 15 residues. V was shortened by 1 base and J by 0 bases, with 10 bases between the two germline ends. Germline loops: CDR1 SGHRS, CDR2 YFSETQ. CDR3 nucleotides: TGCGCCAGCAGCTTGAGTCGACTAGCTAACTATGGCTACACCTTC. This sequence encodes CASSLSRLANYGYTF. Variable domain in full (rest from reference TRBV5-1 and TRBJ1-2): KAGVTQTPRYLIKTRGQQVTLSCSPISGHRSVSWYQQTPGQGLQFLFEYFSETQRNKGNFPGRFSGRQFSNSRSEMNVSTLELGDSALYLCASSLSRLANYGYTFGSGTRLTVV.

The table lists this clone with a few counts. This chain links TRBV3-1 (or the pseudogene TRBV3-2) with TRBJ2-1; TRBD2 matches at 11 bases. Germline V gene lookup returns CDR1 LGHDT and CDR2 YNNKEL (reference sequence). CDR3 size: 14 residues. V was clipped by 2 bases and J by 9 bases; unmatched bases: 3. The CDR3 sequence: CASSQLAGGGEQFF. The CDR3 bases are TGTGCCAGCAGCCAACTAGCGGGAGGCGGTGAGCAGTTCTTC.

The V gene is TRBV27, the J gene TRBJ1-5; D remains unclear. The CDR3 consists of 13 residues. The germline CDR1 and CDR2 sequences are MNHEY and SMNVEV (reference sequence). V shed 4 bases and J shed 4 bases, with 8 bases lying between them. This CDR3 reads CASSSFGNQPQHF. CDR3 nucleotides: TGTGCCAGCAGTTCCTTCGGGAATCAGCCCCAGCATTTT.

The CDR3 region is CASSGRQGASSNQPQHF. The CDR3 DNA is TGTGCCAGCAGTGGTAGACAGGGGGCTTCTAGCAATCAGCCCCAGCATTTT. The chain is built from TRBV6-1 and TRBJ1-5; 10 nucleotides match TRBD1. V dropped 4 bases and J dropped 0; count of bases not matched to a gene: 6. This CDR3 has 17 residues. Germline-derived CDR1 and CDR2 are MNHNS and SASEGT.

The chain employs TRBV5-1 and TRBJ2-7; D possibly corresponds to TRBD2 (6 bases). Germline values: CDR1 SGHRS, CDR2 YFSETQ. Trimming took off 4 bases at V and 4 bases at J, with 21 bases between the two ends. The CDR3 contains 16 residues. As DNA, the CDR3 is TGCGCCAGCAGCCCGTCAGGCAGCGGTGCGGGGTACGAGCAGTACTTC. Translating it yields CASSPSGSGAGYEQYF.

The chain uses TRBV30 and TRBJ1-2, with 7 bases matching TRBD1. Germline CDR1 and CDR2: GTSNPN and SVGIG (reference sequence). Unmatched junction bases numbered 11, after V lost 7 bases and J lost 6 bases. The CDR3 runs 13 residues. Written as DNA, the CDR3 is TGTGCCTTACAGGGGAAAGGGGAAAATGGCTACACCTTC. Translation gives CALQGKGENGYTF.

CDR3 loop: CASSSGGSGQGTEAFF. CDR3 coding DNA: TGTGCCAGCAGTTCCGGCGGATCAGGCCAGGGCACTGAAGCTTTCTTT. The chain carries TRBV6-5 and TRBJ1-1; tentative D call: TRBD1 (5 bases). Between the trimmed V and J ends, which lost 4 bases and 4 bases, there was a span of 19 bases. From germline, CDR1 is MNHEY and CDR2 SVGAGI. The CDR3 covers 16 residues.

Comment on this clone: At one of its ends the junction is not consistent with the germline gene, which may arise from a read error. The V call is TRBV7-3, the J call TRBJ2-1; TRBD1 is a possible D gene (6 bases). The germline gives CDR1 SGHTA, CDR2 FQGTGA. This CDR3 is 14 amino acids long. The CDR3 loop reads CASKRTADYNEQFF. CDR3 DNA: TGTGCGAGCAAGAGGACAGCCGACTACAATGAGCAGTTCTTC.

This clone was detected once. The chain couples TRBV24-1 to TRBJ2-5; no clear D. V gave up 5 bases and J gave up 4 bases, with 10 bases separating them. This CDR3 contains 13 residues. In germline, CDR1 is KGHDR, CDR2 SFDVKD. CDR3 sequence (DNA): TGTGCCACCAGTGCCGAGGCCCCAGAGACCCAGTACTTC. Amino acid sequence: CATSAEAPETQYF.